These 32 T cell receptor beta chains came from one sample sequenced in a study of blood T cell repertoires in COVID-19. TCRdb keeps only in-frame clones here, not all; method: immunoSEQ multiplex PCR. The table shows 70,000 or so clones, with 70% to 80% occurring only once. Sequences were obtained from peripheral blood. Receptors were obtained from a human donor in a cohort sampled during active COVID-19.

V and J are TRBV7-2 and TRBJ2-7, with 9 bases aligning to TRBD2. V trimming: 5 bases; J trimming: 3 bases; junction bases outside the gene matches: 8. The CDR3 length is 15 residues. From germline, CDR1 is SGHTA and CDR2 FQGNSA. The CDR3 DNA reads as TGTGCCAGCAGCATCCTTAGCGGGAGTGTCTACGAGCAGTACTTC. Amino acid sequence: CASSILSGSVYEQYF.

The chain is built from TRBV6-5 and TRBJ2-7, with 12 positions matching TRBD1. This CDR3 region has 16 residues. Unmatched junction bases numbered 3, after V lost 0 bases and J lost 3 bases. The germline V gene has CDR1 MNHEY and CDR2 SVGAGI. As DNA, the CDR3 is TGTGCCAGCAGTTACTCGTGGGACAGGGGGCACTACGAGCAGTACTTC. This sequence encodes CASSYSWDRGHYEQYF.

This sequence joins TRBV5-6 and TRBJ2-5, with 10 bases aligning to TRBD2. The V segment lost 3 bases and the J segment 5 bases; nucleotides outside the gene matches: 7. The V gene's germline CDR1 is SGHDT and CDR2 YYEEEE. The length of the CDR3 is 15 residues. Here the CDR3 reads CASSYLAGVAETQYF. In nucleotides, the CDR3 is TGTGCCAGCAGCTATCTAGCGGGAGTCGCTGAGACCCAGTACTTC.

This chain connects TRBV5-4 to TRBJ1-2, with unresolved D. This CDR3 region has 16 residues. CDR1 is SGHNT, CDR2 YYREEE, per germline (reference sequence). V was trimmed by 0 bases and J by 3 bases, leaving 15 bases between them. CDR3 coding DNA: TGTGCCAGCAGCTTGGCCCGGCAAGGCGGCTACTATGGCTACACCTTC. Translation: CASSLARQGGYYGYTF.

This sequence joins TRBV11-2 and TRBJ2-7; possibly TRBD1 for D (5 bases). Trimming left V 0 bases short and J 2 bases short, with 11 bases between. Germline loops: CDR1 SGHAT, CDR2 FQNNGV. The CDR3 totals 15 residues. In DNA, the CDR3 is TGTGCCAGCAGCTTAGATGGGGTGGGGCCCTACGAGCAGTACTTC. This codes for CASSLDGVGPYEQYF.

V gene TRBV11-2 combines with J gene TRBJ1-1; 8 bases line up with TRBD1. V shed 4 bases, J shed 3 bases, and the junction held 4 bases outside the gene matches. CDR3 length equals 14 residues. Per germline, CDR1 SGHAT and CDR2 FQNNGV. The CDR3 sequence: CASSSSGGYTEAFF. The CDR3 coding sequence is TGTGCCAGCAGCTCCTCAGGGGGCTACACTGAAGCTTTCTTT.

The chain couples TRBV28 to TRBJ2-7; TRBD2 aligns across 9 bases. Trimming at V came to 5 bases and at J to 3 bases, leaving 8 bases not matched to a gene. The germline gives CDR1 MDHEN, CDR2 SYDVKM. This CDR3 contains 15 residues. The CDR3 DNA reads TGTGCCAGCAGTGTGGCTAGCGGGGTCCTCTACGAGCAGTACTTC. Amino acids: CASSVASGVLYEQYF.

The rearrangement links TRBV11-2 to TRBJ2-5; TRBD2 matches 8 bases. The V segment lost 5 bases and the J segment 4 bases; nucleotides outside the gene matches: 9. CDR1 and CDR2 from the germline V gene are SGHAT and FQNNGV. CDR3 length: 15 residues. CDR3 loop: CASSPSGSQSETQYF. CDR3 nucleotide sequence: TGTGCCAGCAGCCCCAGCGGGAGCCAGTCAGAGACCCAGTACTTC.

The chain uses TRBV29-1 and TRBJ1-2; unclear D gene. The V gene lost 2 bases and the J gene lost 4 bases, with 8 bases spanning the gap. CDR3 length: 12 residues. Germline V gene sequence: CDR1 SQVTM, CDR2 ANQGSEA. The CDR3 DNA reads TGCAGCGTTGAACCGGAGTCCTATGGCTACACCTTC. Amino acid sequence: CSVEPESYGYTF.

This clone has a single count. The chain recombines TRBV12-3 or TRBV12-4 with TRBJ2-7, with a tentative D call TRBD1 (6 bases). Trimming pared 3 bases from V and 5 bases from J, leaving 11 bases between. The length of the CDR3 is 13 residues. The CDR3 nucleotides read TGTGCCAGCAGTTTGGACAGCCCACACGAGCAGTACTTC. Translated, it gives CASSLDSPHEQYF.

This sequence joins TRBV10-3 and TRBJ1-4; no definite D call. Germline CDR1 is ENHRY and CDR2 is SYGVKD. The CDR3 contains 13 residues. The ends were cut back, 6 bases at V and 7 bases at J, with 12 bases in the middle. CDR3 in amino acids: CAIRRERGEKLFF. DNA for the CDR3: TGTGCCATCAGGAGGGAGAGAGGTGAAAAACTGTTTTTT.

CDR3 in amino acids: CASSHTGGQTGPGELFF. CDR3 nucleotide sequence: TGTGCCAGCAGCCACACAGGGGGCCAGACTGGTCCCGGGGAGCTGTTTTTT. This sequence joins TRBV7-9 and TRBJ2-2; 9 positions match TRBD1. The ends lost 5 bases at V and 6 bases at J; junction bases unmatched: 13. CDR3 length equals 17 residues. Per the germline V gene, CDR1 is SEHNR and CDR2 is FQNEAQ (reference sequence). Full variable domain (missing parts from reference TRBV7-9 and TRBJ2-2): DTGVSQNPRHKITKRGQNVTFRCDPISEHNRLYWYRQTLGQGPEFLTYFQNEAQLEKSRLLSDRFSAERPKGSFSTLEIQRTEQGDSAMYLCASSHTGGQTGPGELFFGEGSRLTVL.

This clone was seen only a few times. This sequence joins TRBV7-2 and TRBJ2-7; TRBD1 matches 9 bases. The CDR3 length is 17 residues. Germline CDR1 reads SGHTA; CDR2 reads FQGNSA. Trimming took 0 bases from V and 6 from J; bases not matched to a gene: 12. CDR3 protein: CASSLATPGTGRGEQYF. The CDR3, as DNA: TGTGCCAGCAGCTTAGCGACCCCCGGGACAGGGAGAGGCGAGCAGTACTTC.

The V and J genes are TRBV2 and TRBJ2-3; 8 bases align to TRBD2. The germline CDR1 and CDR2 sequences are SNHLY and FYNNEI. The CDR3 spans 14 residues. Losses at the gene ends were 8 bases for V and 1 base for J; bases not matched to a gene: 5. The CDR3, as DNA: TGTGCCAGCGAGCGGGAGAGGGGCACAGATACGCAGTATTTT. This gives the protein CASERERGTDTQYF.

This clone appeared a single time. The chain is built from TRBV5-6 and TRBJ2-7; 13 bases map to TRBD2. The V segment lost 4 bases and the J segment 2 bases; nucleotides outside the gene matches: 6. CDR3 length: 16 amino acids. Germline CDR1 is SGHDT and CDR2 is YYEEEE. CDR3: CASSGGLAGPTYEQYF. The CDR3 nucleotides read TGTGCCAGCAGCGGGGGACTAGCGGGACCTACCTACGAGCAGTACTTC. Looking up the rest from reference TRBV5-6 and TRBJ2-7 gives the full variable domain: DAGVTQSPTHLIKTRGQQVTLRCSPKSGHDTVSWYQQALGQGPQFIFQYYEEEERQRGNFPDRFSGHQFPNYSSELNVNALLLGDSALYLCASSGGLAGPTYEQYFGPGTRLTVT.

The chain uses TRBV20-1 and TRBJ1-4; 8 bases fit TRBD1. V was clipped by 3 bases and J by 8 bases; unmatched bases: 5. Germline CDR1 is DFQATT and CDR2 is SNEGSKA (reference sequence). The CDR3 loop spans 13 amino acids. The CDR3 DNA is TGCAGTGCTAGTTTGCAGGGGGCGGAAAAACTGTTTTTT. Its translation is CSASLQGAEKLFF.

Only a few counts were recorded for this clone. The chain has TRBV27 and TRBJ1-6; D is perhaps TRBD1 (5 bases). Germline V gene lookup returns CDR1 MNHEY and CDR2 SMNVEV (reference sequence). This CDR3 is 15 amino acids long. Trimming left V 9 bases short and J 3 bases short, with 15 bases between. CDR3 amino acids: CASRRQTYYNSPLHF. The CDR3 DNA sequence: TGTGCCAGTAGAAGACAGACTTACTATAATTCACCCCTCCACTTT.

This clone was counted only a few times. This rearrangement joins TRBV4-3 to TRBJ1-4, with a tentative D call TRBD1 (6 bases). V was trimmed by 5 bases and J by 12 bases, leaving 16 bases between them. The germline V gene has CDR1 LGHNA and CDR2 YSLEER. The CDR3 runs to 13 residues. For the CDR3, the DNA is TGCGCCAGCAGCGAGCCAGGGGAAGCTCAACTGTTTTTT. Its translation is CASSEPGEAQLFF.

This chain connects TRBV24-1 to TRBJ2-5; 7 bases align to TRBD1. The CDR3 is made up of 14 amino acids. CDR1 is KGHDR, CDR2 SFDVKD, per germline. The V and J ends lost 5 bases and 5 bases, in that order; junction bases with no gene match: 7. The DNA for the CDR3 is TGTGCCACCAGTGCGAAGGGGGCCTTGGAGACCCAGTACTTC. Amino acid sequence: CATSAKGALETQYF.

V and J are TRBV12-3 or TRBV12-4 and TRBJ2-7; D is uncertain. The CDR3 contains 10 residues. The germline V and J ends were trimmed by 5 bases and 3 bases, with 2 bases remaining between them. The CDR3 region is CASSHYEQYF. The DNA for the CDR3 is TGTGCCAGCAGTCACTACGAGCAGTACTTC.

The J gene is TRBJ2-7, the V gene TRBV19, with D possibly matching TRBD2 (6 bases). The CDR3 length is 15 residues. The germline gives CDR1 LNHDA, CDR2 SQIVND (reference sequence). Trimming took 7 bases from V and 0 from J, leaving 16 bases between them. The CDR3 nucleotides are TGTGCCAGTAAACCCGCGGGGCAGGACTCCTACGAGCAGTACTTC. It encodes CASKPAGQDSYEQYF. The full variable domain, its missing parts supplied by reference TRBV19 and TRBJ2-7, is DGGITQSPKYLFRKEGQNVTLSCEQNLNHDAMYWYRQDPGQGLRLIYYSQIVNDFQKGDIAEGYSVSREKKESFPLTVTSAQKNPTAFYLCASKPAGQDSYEQYFGPGTRLTVT.

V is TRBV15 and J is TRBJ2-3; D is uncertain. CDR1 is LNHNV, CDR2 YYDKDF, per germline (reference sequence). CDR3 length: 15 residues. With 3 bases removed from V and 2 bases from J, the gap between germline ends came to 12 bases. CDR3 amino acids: CATSRTRKTTDTQYF. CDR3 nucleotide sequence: TGTGCCACCAGCAGGACTCGGAAGACCACAGATACGCAGTATTTT.

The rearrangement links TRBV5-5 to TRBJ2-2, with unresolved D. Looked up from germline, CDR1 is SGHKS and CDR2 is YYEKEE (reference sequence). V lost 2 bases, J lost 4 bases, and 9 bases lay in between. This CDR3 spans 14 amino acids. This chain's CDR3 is CASSFLLLTGELFF. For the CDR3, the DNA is TGTGCCAGCAGCTTTCTTCTCCTCACCGGGGAGCTGTTTTTT. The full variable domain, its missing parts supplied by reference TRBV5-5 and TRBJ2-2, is DAGVTQSPTHLIKTRGQQVTLRCSPISGHKSVSWYQQVLGQGPQFIFQYYEKEERGRGNFPDRFSARQFPNYSSELNVNALLLGDSALYLCASSFLLLTGELFFGEGSRLTVL.

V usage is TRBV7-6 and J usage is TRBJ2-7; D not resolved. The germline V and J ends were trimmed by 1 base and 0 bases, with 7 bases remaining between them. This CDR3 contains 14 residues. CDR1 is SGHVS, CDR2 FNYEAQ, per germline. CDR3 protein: CASSLGGVSYEQYF. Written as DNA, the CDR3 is TGTGCCAGCAGCTTAGGCGGAGTCTCCTACGAGCAGTACTTC.

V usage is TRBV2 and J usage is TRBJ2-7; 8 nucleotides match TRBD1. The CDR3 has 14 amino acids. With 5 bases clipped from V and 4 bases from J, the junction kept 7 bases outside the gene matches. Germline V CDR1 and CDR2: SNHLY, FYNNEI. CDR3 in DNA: TGTGCCAGCAGTAAGGACAGGGTGGTGTACGAGCAGTACTTC. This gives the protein CASSKDRVVYEQYF.

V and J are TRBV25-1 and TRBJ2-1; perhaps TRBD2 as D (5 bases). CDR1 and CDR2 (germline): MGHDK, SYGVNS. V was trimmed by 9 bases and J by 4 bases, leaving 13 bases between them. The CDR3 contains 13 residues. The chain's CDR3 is CARASSRYNEQFF. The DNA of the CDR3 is TGTGCCAGAGCTAGCTCACGATACAATGAGCAGTTCTTC.

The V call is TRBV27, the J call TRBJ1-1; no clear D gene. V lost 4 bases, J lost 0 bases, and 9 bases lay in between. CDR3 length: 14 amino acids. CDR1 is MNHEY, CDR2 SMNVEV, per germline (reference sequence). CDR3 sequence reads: CASSSREVNTEAFF. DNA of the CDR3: TGTGCCAGCAGTTCCCGGGAGGTGAACACTGAAGCTTTCTTT.

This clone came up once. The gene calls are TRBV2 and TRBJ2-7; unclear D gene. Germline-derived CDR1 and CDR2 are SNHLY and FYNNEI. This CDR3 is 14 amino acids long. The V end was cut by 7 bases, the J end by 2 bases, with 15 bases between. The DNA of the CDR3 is TGTGCCAGCACCCTCGGTGCACCGACCTACGAGCAGTACTTC. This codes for CASTLGAPTYEQYF.

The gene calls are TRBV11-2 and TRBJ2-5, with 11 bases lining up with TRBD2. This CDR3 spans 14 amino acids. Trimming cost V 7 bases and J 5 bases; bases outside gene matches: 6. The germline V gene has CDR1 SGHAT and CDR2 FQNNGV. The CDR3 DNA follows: TGTGCCAGCAACCCCTCTAGCGGGAGGGAGACCCAGTACTTC. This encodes CASNPSSGRETQYF.

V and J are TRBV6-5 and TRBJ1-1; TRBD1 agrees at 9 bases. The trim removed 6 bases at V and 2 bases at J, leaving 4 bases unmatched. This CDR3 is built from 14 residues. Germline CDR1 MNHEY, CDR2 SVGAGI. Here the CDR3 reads CASSRTGENTEAFF. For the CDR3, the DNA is TGTGCCAGCAGCCGGACAGGGGAAAACACTGAAGCTTTCTTT.

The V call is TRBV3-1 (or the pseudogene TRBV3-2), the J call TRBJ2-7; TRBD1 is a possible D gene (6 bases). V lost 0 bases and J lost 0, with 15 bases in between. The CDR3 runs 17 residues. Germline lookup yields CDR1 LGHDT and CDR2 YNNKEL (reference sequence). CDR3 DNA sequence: TGTGCCAGCAGCCAAGAGTTCAACCCCAGGGGCTCCTACGAGCAGTACTTC. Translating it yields CASSQEFNPRGSYEQYF.

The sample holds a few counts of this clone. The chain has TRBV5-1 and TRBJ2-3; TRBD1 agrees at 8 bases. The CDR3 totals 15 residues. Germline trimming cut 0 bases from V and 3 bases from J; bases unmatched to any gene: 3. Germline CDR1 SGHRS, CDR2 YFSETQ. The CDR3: CASSLGRGRTDTQYF. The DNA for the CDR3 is TGCGCCAGCAGCTTGGGCAGGGGGCGAACAGATACGCAGTATTTT.